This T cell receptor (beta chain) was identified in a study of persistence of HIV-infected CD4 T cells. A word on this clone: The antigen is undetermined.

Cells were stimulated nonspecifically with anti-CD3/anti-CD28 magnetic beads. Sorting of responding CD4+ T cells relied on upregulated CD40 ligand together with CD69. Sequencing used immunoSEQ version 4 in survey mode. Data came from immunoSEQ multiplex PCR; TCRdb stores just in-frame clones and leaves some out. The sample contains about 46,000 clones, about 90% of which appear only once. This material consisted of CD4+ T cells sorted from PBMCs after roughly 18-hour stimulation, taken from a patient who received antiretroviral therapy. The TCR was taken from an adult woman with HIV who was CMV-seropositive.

CDR3 protein: CASSPTGGGSGNTIYF. The CDR3 DNA follows: TGTGCCAGCAGCCCCACCGGAGGTGGTTCTGGAAACACCATATATTTT. The rearrangement joins TRBV9 to TRBJ1-3, with D hard to call. This CDR3 has 16 residues. Between the trimmed V and J ends, which lost 4 bases and 1 base, there was a span of 15 bases. The germline V gene encodes CDR1 SGDLS and CDR2 YYNGEE.